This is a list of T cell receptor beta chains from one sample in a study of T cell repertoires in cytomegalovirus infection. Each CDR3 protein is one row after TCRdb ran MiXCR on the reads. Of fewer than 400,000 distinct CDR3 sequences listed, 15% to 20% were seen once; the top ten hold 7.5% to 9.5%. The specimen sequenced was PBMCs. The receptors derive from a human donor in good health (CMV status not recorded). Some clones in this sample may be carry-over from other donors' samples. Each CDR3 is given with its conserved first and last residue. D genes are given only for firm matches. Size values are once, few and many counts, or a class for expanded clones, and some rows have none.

CASSLSMRGTQNYGYTF	TGTGCCAGCAGTTTATCGATGCGCGGGACACAGAACTATGGCTACACCTTC	-	TRBV27	TRBJ1-2	-
CSVPDWTGSYEQYF	TGCAGTGTGCCGGACTGGACAGGGTCCTACGAGCAGTACTTC	few	TRBV20-1	TRBJ2-7	TRBD1
CASRDEGRFYEQYF	TGTGCCAGCAGAGACGAGGGGCGTTTTTACGAGCAGTACTTC	-	TRBV6-2/TRBV6-3	TRBJ2-7	-
CASSIRGGGRNEQFF	TGTGCCAGCAGTATTCGGGGGGGCGGCCGGAATGAGCAGTTCTTC	many	TRBV12-3/TRBV12-4	TRBJ2-1	TRBD2
CAWSVGLAGANEQFF	TGTGCCTGGAGTGTCGGTCTAGCGGGAGCAAATGAGCAGTTCTTC	-	TRBV30	TRBJ2-1	TRBD2
CSVRRDGYTF	TGCAGCGTTAGGAGAGATGGCTACACCTTC	few	TRBV29-1	TRBJ1-2	-
CASRQGGSETQYF	TGTGCCAGCAGACAGGGGGGTTCGGAGACCCAGTACTTC	few	TRBV6-1	TRBJ2-5	TRBD1
CASSGGTSGGTDTQYF	TGTGCCAGCAGTGGGGGGACTAGCGGGGGCACAGATACGCAGTATTTT	few	TRBV27	TRBJ2-3	TRBD2
CASSPGRTLSYEQYF	TGTGCCAGCAGCCCAGGGCGTACCCTGTCCTACGAGCAGTACTTC	-	TRBV7-2	TRBJ2-7	-
CASSEQGPGYF	TGTGCCAGCAGTGAACAGGGACCAGGGTACTTC	few	TRBV2	TRBJ2-5	-